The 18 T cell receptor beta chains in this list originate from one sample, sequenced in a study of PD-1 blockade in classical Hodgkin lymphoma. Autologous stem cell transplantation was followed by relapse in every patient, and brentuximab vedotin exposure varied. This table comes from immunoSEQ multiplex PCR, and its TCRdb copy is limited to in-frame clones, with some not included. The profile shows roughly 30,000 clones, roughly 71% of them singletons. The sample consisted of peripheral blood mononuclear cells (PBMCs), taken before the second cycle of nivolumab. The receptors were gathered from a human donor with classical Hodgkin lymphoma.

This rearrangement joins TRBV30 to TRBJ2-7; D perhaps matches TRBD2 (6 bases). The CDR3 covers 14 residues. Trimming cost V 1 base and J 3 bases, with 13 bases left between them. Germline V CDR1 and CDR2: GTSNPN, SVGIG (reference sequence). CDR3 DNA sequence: TGTGCCTGGAGTGGGGGGGAAGCTTACTACGAGCAGTACTTC. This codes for CAWSGGEAYYEQYF. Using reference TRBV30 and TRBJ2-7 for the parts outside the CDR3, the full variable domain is SQTIHQWPATLVQPVGSPLSLECTVEGTSNPNLYWYRQAAGRGLQLLFYSVGIGQISSEVPQNLSASRPQDRQFILSSKKLLLSDSGFYLCAWSGGEAYYEQYFGPGTRLTVT.

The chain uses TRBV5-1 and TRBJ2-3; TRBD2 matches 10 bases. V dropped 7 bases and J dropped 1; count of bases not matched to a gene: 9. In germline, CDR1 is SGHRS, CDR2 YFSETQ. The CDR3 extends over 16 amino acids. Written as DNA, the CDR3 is TGCGCCAGCTCCTTTAGGACTAGCGGTGGCACAGATACGCAGTATTTT. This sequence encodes CASSFRTSGGTDTQYF.

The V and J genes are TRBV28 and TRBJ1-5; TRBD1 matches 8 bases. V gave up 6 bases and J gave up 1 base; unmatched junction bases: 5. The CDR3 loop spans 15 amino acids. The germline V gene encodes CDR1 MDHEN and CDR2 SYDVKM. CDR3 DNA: TGTGCCAGCAGGGGATGGACAGGGAGCAATCAGCCCCAGCATTTT. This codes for CASRGWTGSNQPQHF.

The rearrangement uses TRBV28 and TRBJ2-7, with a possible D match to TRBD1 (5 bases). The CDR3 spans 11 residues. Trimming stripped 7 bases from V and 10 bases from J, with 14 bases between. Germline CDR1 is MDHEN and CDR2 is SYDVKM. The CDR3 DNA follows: TGTGCCAGCACTCTCGGACACAAACAGTACTTC. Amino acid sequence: CASTLGHKQYF.

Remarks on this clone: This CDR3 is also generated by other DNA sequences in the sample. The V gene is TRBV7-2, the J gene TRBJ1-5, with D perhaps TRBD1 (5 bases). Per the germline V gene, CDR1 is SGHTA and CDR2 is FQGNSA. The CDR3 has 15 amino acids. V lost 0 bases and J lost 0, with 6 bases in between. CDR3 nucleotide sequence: TGTGCCAGCAGCTTAGCAGGGGTTAGCAATCAGCCCCAGCATTTT. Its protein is CASSLAGVSNQPQHF.

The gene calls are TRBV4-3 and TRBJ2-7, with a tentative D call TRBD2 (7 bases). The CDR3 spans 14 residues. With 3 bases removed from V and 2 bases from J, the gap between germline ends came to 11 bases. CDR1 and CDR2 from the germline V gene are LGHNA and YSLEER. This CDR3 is CASSHLGGPYEQYV. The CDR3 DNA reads TGCGCCAGCAGCCATCTCGGGGGGCCCTACGAGCAGTACGTC.

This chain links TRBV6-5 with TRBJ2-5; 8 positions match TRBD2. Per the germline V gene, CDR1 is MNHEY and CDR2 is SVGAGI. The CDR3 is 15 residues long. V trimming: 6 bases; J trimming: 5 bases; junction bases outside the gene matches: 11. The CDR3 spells CASRAGGVGSETQYF. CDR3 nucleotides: TGTGCCAGCAGAGCCGGGGGGGTAGGGTCGGAGACCCAGTACTTC.

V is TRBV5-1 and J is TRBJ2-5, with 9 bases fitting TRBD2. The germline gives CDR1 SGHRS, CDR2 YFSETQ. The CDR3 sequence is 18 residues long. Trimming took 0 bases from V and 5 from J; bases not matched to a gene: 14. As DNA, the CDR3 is TGCGCCAGCAGCTTGGCCACAATCGGGGTAGCGGGAGTGGAGACCCAGTACTTC. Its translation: CASSLATIGVAGVETQYF.

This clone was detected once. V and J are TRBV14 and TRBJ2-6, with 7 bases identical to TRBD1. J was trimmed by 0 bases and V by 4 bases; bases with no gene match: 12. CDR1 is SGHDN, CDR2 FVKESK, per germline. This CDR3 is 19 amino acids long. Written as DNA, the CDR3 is TGTGCCAGCAGCCCGCGACAGGGTCCCTCCTACTCTGGGGCCAACGTCCTGACTTTC. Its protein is CASSPRQGPSYSGANVLTF.

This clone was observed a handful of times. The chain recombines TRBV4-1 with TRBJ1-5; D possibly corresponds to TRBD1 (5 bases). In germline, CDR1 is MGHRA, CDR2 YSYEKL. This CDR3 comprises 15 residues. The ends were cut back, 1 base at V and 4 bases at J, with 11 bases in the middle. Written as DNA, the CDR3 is TGCGCCAGCAGCCAAGTGGACACCATTAATCAGCCCCAGCATTTT. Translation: CASSQVDTINQPQHF.

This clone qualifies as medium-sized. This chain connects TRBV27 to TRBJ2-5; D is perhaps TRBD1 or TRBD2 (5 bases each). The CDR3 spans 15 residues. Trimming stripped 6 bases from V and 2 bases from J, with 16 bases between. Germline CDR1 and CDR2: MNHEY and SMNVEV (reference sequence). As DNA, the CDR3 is TGTGCCAGCAGCATCACTAGACAGTTACAAGAGACCCAGTACTTC. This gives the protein CASSITRQLQETQYF.

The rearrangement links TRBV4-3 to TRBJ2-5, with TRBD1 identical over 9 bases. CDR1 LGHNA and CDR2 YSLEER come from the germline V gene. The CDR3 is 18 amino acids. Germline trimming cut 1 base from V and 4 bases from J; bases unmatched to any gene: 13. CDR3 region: CASSQGGTGKIWGETQYF. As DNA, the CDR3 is TGCGCCAGCAGCCAAGGGGGGACAGGGAAGATATGGGGAGAGACCCAGTACTTC.

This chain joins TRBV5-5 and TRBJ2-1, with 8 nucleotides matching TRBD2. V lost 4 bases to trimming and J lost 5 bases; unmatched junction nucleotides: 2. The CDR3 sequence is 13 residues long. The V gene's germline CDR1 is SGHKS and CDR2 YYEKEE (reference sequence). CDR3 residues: CASSTLADNEQFF. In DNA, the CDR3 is TGTGCCAGCAGCACACTAGCGGACAATGAGCAGTTCTTC.

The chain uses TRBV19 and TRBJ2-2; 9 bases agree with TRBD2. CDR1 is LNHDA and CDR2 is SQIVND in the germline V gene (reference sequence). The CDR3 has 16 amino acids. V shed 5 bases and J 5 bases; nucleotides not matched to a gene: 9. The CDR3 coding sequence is TGTGCCAGTAGTTTCCTAGCGGGAAAGAAAACCGGGGAGCTGTTTTTT. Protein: CASSFLAGKKTGELFF. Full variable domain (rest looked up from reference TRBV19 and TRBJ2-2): DGGITQSPKYLFRKEGQNVTLSCEQNLNHDAMYWYRQDPGQGLRLIYYSQIVNDFQKGDIAEGYSVSREKKESFPLTVTSAQKNPTAFYLCASSFLAGKKTGELFFGEGSRLTVL.

The CDR3 region has the DNA TGTGCCAGCATCAAGACAATCTCTAGCGGACCCGCCGAGCAGTACTTC. It yields the protein CASIKTISSGPAEQYF. This sequence joins TRBV5-6 and TRBJ2-7; 7 bases fit TRBD2. Germline CDR1 SGHDT, CDR2 YYEEEE. The CDR3 covers 16 residues. With 6 bases clipped from V and 6 bases from J, the junction kept 18 bases outside the gene matches.

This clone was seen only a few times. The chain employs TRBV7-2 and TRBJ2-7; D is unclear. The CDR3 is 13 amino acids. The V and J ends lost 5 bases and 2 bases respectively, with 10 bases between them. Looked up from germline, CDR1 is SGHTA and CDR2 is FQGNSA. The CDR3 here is CASSVWAAYEQYF. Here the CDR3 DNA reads TGTGCCAGCAGCGTCTGGGCAGCCTACGAGCAGTACTTC.

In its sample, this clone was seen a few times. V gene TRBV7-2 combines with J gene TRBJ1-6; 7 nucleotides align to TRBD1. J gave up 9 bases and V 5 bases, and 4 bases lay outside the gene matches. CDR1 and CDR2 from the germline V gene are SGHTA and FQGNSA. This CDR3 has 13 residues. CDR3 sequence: CASSRQGGSPLHF. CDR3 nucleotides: TGTGCCAGCAGCCGACAGGGAGGTTCACCCCTCCACTTT.

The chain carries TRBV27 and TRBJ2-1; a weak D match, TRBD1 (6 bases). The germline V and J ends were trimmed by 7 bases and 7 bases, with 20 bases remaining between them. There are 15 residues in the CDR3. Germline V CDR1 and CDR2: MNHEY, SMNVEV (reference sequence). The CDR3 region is CASTEQGGNPNEQFF. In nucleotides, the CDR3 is TGTGCCAGCACCGAACAGGGTGGGAACCCGAATGAGCAGTTCTTC.